This is a list of T cell receptor beta chains from one sample in a study of blood T cell repertoires in COVID-19. Using immunoSEQ multiplex PCR, the repertoire was profiled, and TCRdb retains in-frame clones only, with some absent. This sample has 200,000 to 300,000 clones; 80% to 85% occur once, and the top ten carry approximately 3.2%. Sequencing was carried out using peripheral blood. The origin of the receptors is a young woman with acute or convalescent COVID-19. CDR3s include the opening cysteine and the closing phenylalanine or tryptophan. D genes are given only for firm matches. A clone size is listed for some rows: how often the clone was seen (once, few, many), or a class if it is expanded.

v_gene	d_gene	abundance	j_gene	CDR3aa	CDR3nt
TRBV5-7	TRBD2	few	TRBJ2-7	CASSSGLAFSYEQYF	TGTGCCAGCAGCTCGGGACTAGCGTTCTCCTACGAGCAGTACTTC
TRBV6-5	TRBD1	NA	TRBJ2-1	CASSPQTGGRNEQFF	TGTGCCAGCAGCCCCCAGACAGGGGGCCGTAATGAGCAGTTCTTC
TRBV11-1	TRBD2	NA	TRBJ2-1	CASRRLAGGIEQFF	TGTGCCAGCAGACGACTAGCGGGAGGTATTGAGCAGTTCTTC
TRBV7-2	NA	NA	TRBJ2-7	CASSLDSISYEQYF	TGTGCCAGCAGCTTAGACTCCATCTCCTACGAGCAGTACTTC
TRBV5-1	TRBD2	once	TRBJ2-7	CASSWGGLPSYEQYF	TGCGCCAGCAGCTGGGGGGGTCTACCGTCCTACGAGCAGTACTTC
TRBV28	TRBD2	NA	TRBJ2-1	CASWPFSGAGLLINEQFF	TGTGCCAGCTGGCCGTTTTCTGGAGCGGGACTTTTAATAAATGAGCAGTTCTTC
TRBV30	NA	NA	TRBJ2-1	CAWDTHYNEQFF	TGTGCCTGGGACACCCATTACAATGAGCAGTTCTTC
TRBV7-2	TRBD2	NA	TRBJ2-1	CASSLGLAGGNEQFF	TGTGCCAGCAGCTTAGGACTAGCGGGAGGCAATGAGCAGTTCTTC
TRBV6-4	NA	NA	TRBJ2-3	CASSDGQGSTDTQYF	TGTGCCAGCAGTGACGGGCAGGGGAGCACAGATACGCAGTATTTT
TRBV6-5	TRBD1	NA	TRBJ1-2	CASTQQGGYGYTF	TGTGCCAGCACCCAACAGGGGGGGTATGGCTACACCTTC
TRBV7-9	NA	once	TRBJ1-3	CASSLSDWQPGNTIYF	TGTGCCAGCAGCTTATCGGACTGGCAGCCTGGAAACACCATATATTTT
TRBV11-3	TRBD2	NA	TRBJ2-7	CASSLECIWASGSIHEQYF	TGTGCCAGCAGCTTAGAGTGTATTTGGGCTAGCGGGAGTATCCACGAGCAGTACTTC
TRBV28	TRBD1	NA	TRBJ1-1	CASRPGQDSWNTEAFF	TGTGCCAGCAGACCTGGACAGGATAGTTGGAACACTGAAGCTTTCTTT
TRBV3-1/TRBV3-2	TRBD1	NA	TRBJ1-2	CASSQDGTDIYGYTF	TGTGCCAGCAGCCAAGATGGGACAGACATCTATGGCTACACCTTC
TRBV24-1	TRBD1	NA	TRBJ2-6	CATSVGTGITGANVLTF	TGTGCCACCAGTGTTGGGACAGGGATCACTGGGGCCAACGTCCTGACTTTC
TRBV5-6	TRBD1	NA	TRBJ2-1	CASWRPEDRGHSYNEQFF	TGTGCCAGCTGGCGGCCCGAAGACAGGGGACATTCCTACAATGAGCAGTTCTTC
TRBV2	TRBD1	NA	TRBJ2-4	CASRGHRGAKNIQYF	TGTGCCAGCAGGGGCCACAGGGGGGCCAAAAACATTCAGTACTTC
TRBV28	TRBD1	once	TRBJ2-7	CASSFLGQASEQYF	TGTGCCAGCAGTTTCCTTGGACAGGCGAGCGAGCAGTACTTC
TRBV7-9	TRBD1	NA	TRBJ2-7	CASSPTGGARGGSLGEQYF	TGTGCCAGCAGCCCGACAGGGGGCGCGAGGGGCGGGAGCCTGGGCGAGCAGTACTTC
TRBV7-8	TRBD1	NA	TRBJ2-7	CASSLAPGTGSSYEQYF	TGTGCCAGCAGCTTAGCCCCCGGGACAGGGAGCTCCTACGAGCAGTACTTC
TRBV6-5	TRBD2	NA	TRBJ2-7	CASSQGLAGVGEQYF	TGTGCCAGCAGCCAGGGACTAGCGGGAGTTGGCGAGCAGTACTTC
TRBV9	TRBD2	once	TRBJ2-5	CASSVGRTSEKTQYF	TGTGCCAGCAGCGTCGGCCGGACTAGCGAAAAGACCCAGTACTTC
TRBV5-8	TRBD1	NA	TRBJ2-1	CASSSGTGPYNEQFF	TGTGCCAGCAGTTCCGGGACAGGGCCCTACAATGAGCAGTTCTTC
TRBV9	NA	NA	TRBJ2-1	CASSVDSSSYNEQFF	TGTGCCAGCAGCGTAGACAGTAGCTCCTACAATGAGCAGTTCTTC
TRBV9	NA	NA	TRBJ1-1	CASSGTGNEAFF	TGTGCCAGCAGCGGCACAGGGAATGAAGCTTTCTTT
TRBV11-2	NA	NA	TRBJ2-2	CASSLEVDGELFF	TGTGCCAGCAGCTTAGAGGTAGACGGGGAGCTGTTTTTT
TRBV6-5	TRBD2	once	TRBJ2-1	CASRSGLATYNEQFF	TGTGCCAGCAGAAGCGGACTAGCCACCTACAATGAGCAGTTCTTC
TRBV5-8	NA	NA	TRBJ2-3	CASSLDGGKRDTQYF	TGTGCCAGCAGCTTGGACGGCGGGAAGAGGGATACGCAGTATTTT
TRBV2	TRBD2	NA	TRBJ2-7	CARRTSGAYEQYF	TGTGCCAGAAGGACTAGCGGGGCCTACGAGCAGTACTTC
TRBV27	NA	few	TRBJ1-2	CASREVGMSYGYTF	TGTGCCAGCAGGGAGGTTGGCATGAGCTATGGCTACACCTTC
TRBV25-1	NA	NA	TRBJ1-5	CASSVSDSNQPQHF	TGTGCCAGCAGTGTTAGCGACTCCAATCAGCCCCAGCATTTT
TRBV5-8	TRBD1	NA	TRBJ1-2	CASSQSDRNGYTF	TGTGCCAGCAGCCAGTCGGACAGGAACGGCTACACCTTC
TRBV7-2	NA	NA	TRBJ2-3	CASSQGSYWSDTQYF	TGTGCCAGCAGCCAGGGAAGTTACTGGTCTGATACGCAGTATTTT
TRBV30	TRBD2	NA	TRBJ2-2	CAWNLAGSVLYGELFF	TGTGCCTGGAACCTAGCGGGGAGCGTCCTTTACGGGGAGCTGTTTTTT
TRBV9	TRBD2	few	TRBJ2-3	CASSSTSGDTDTQYF	TGTGCCAGCAGCTCGACTAGCGGAGACACAGATACGCAGTATTTT
TRBV4-3	TRBD1	NA	TRBJ1-1	CASSEVQGDTEAFF	TGCGCCAGCAGCGAAGTACAGGGGGACACTGAAGCTTTCTTT
TRBV30	NA	NA	TRBJ2-5	CAWRRWTEAEETQYF	TGTGCCTGGAGGCGATGGACAGAGGCCGAAGAGACCCAGTACTTC
TRBV7-9	TRBD1	NA	TRBJ1-5	CARSKDGDLSAAGGDSRGQPQHF	TGTGCCAGGAGCAAGGACGGGGACCTCTCGGCGGCAGGGGGCGATTCCCGTGGTCAGCCCCAGCATTTT
TRBV10-1	NA	NA	TRBJ2-1	CASSEYSAGYNEQFF	TGCGCCAGCAGTGAGTACTCGGCGGGTTACAATGAGCAGTTCTTC
TRBV29-1	TRBD1	NA	TRBJ1-2	CSALGQGAYGYTF	TGCAGCGCTCTGGGACAGGGGGCCTATGGCTACACCTTC
TRBV6-5	NA	NA	TRBJ1-1	CASSYLVGGSEAFF	TGTGCCAGCAGTTATCTAGTTGGGGGGTCTGAAGCTTTCTTT
TRBV6-1	TRBD1	NA	TRBJ2-3	CASSEGQVTDTQYF	TGTGCCAGCAGTGAGGGACAGGTCACAGATACGCAGTATTTT
TRBV6-5	TRBD1	NA	TRBJ1-5	CASSRTGNSNQPQHF	TGTGCCAGCAGTAGGACAGGGAATAGCAATCAGCCCCAGCATTTT
TRBV7-2	NA	many	TRBJ1-2	CASSFGQDINYGYTF	TGTGCCAGCAGCTTTGGCCAGGATATTAACTATGGCTACACCTTC
TRBV2	NA	once	TRBJ2-7	CASSEGDWIIYEQYF	TGTGCCAGCAGCGAGGGGGATTGGATAATTTACGAGCAGTACTTC
TRBV4-3	NA	NA	TRBJ2-1	CASSQGPGANEQFF	TGCGCCAGCAGCCAAGGGCCTGGGGCCAATGAGCAGTTCTTC
TRBV14	NA	NA	TRBJ1-5	CASSLGGQPQHF	TGTGCCAGCAGCCTCGGGGGACAGCCCCAGCATTTT
TRBV7-2	NA	NA	TRBJ1-2	CASSLDWGHGYTF	TGTGCCAGCAGCTTAGACTGGGGGCATGGCTACACCTTC
TRBV28	NA	NA	TRBJ1-2	CASSQEISGNYGYTF	TGTGCCAGCAGCCAAGAGATCTCAGGGAACTATGGCTACACCTTC
TRBV28	NA	NA	TRBJ2-4	CASSASSAGKNIQYF	TGTGCCAGCAGCGCCAGTTCGGCGGGCAAAAACATTCAGTACTTC
TRBV5-1	TRBD1	NA	TRBJ1-2	CASSGGTANYGYTF	TGCGCCAGCAGCGGCGGGACAGCGAACTATGGCTACACCTTC
TRBV9	TRBD2	NA	TRBJ2-1	CASSVASAGGPPEQFF	TGTGCCAGCAGCGTAGCTTCGGCGGGAGGGCCTCCTGAGCAGTTCTTC
TRBV3-1/TRBV3-2	NA	NA	TRBJ2-2	CASSHLAGTGELFF	TGTGCCAGCAGCCACCTTGCGGGCACCGGGGAGCTGTTTTTT
TRBV3-1/TRBV3-2	NA	NA	TRBJ1-3	CASSQDQRNTIYF	TGTGCCAGCAGCCAAGACCAGAGGAACACCATATATTTT